This entry concerns a single T cell receptor beta chain. What it binds is not known. The sample belongs to a study of T cell responses to AZD1222 COVID-19 vaccine. Overall study results and limits: White British people made up most donors, females outnumbered males, and clonal diversity was possibly underestimated. After two AZD1222 doses, spike-specific TCR breadth and depth rose versus day 0. Repertoire samples came only from after the peak T cell response. Reports indicate that nearly half of spike-specific TCRs are directed at unmutated variant regions.

Trimming left V 0 bases short and J 8 bases short, with 3 bases between. The CDR3 consists of 11 residues. Germline assignment: CDR1 SGHNT and CDR2 YYREEE (reference sequence). Assay used: immunoSEQ multiplex PCR; TCRdb lists only in-frame clones, some missing. The sample has roughly 80,000 clones, approximately 91% seen once. Sequenced material: peripheral blood, taken on day 0 of MenACWY control vaccination. The TCR comes from an adult in good health. V gene TRBV5-4 combines with J gene TRBJ2-1; no firm D call. The CDR3 DNA is TGTGCCAGCAGCTTGGAGTATGAGCAGTTCTTC. As protein: CASSLEYEQFF.